The 16 T cell receptor beta chains in this list originate from one sample, sequenced in a study of cytomegalovirus exposure and HLA in healthy donors. PCR was performed using 60 Vbeta and 13 Jbeta primers. The method was immunoSEQ multiplex PCR; TCRdb's version includes in-frame clones alone and lacks a portion of them. The table records 76,000 or so clones, about 78% of them present only once. The sequenced material came from PBMCs. These receptors all stem from a woman in her 40s in good health and CMV-seropositive.

This sequence joins TRBV7-9 and TRBJ2-5, with D perhaps matching TRBD2 (5 bases). The CDR3 extends over 14 amino acids. V was shortened by 2 bases and J by 8 bases, with 15 bases between the two germline ends. CDR1 is SEHNR and CDR2 is FQNEAQ in the germline V gene (reference sequence). The CDR3, as DNA: TGTGCCAGCAGCTTAATAATCGGGGAAGCTACCCAGTACTTC. Its translation: CASSLIIGEATQYF.

The DNA of the CDR3 is TGTGCCAGCAGCGCAAGCGGGTCGCCCAATCAGCCCCAGCATTTT. It yields the protein CASSASGSPNQPQHF. The rearrangement joins TRBV9 to TRBJ1-5; no clear D gene. Per the germline V gene, CDR1 is SGDLS and CDR2 is YYNGEE. V lost 3 bases and J 3 bases, leaving 13 bases between the germline ends. The CDR3 is 15 residues long. The whole variable domain, filled in from reference TRBV9 and TRBJ1-5, reads DSGVTQTPKHLITATGQRVTLRCSPRSGDLSVYWYQQSLDQGLQFLIQYYNGEERAKGNILERFSAQQFPDLHSELNLSSLELGDSALYFCASSASGSPNQPQHFGDGTRLSIL.

The chain couples TRBV29-1 to TRBJ2-2, with 11 bases fitting TRBD1. The CDR3 runs to 13 residues. J lost 5 bases, V lost 6 bases, and 2 bases had no gene match. Germline V gene data show CDR1 as SQVTM and CDR2 as ANQGSEA. The CDR3 region is CSVDRGRTGELFF. The CDR3 DNA follows: TGCAGCGTGGACAGGGGGCGAACCGGGGAGCTGTTTTTT.

The rearrangement uses TRBV7-7 and TRBJ2-5; 12 bases map to TRBD2. The V segment lost 5 bases and the J segment 1 base; nucleotides outside the gene matches: 5. The CDR3 is 16 residues long. Germline values: CDR1 SSHAT, CDR2 FNYEAQ (reference sequence). The CDR3 is CASSLLAGGIQETQYF. The CDR3 coding sequence is TGTGCCAGCAGCCTACTAGCGGGGGGCATCCAAGAGACCCAGTACTTC.

This clone has only a few counts. The V and J genes are TRBV11-2 and TRBJ2-3; 8 nucleotides align to TRBD1. The V gene's germline CDR1 is SGHAT and CDR2 FQNNGV. Trimming removed 7 bases from V and 5 bases from J; junction bases left unmatched: 5. The CDR3 is 13 residues long. Written as DNA, the CDR3 is TGTGCCAGCATCCTAACAGGGGGAGATACGCAGTATTTT. This encodes CASILTGGDTQYF.

This chain uses TRBV19 with TRBJ1-6, with D maybe TRBD1 (6 bases). The CDR3 contains 14 residues. Germline CDR1 is LNHDA and CDR2 is SQIVND (reference sequence). The V end was cut by 4 bases, the J end by 7 bases, with 11 bases between. DNA of the CDR3: TGTGCCAGTAGTAACTATGGACAGAATTCACCCCTCCACTTT. It is translated as CASSNYGQNSPLHF.

V gene TRBV28 combines with J gene TRBJ1-5, with D possibly matching TRBD1 (5 bases). V was clipped by 5 bases and J by 5 bases, with 19 bases between them. Germline V lookup: CDR1 MDHEN, CDR2 SYDVKM. The CDR3 has 16 amino acids. CDR3 protein: CASSQPAARTYQPQHF. The CDR3 coding sequence is TGTGCCAGCAGTCAGCCCGCGGCACGGACATATCAGCCCCAGCATTTT. Together with reference TRBV28 and TRBJ1-5, the CDR3 gives the full variable domain: DVKVTQSSRYLVKRTGEKVFLECVQDMDHENMFWYRQDPGLGLRLIYFSYDVKMKEKGDIPEGYSVSREKKERFSLILESASTNQTSMYLCASSQPAARTYQPQHFGDGTRLSIL.

The gene calls are TRBV5-1 and TRBJ1-1; 9 positions agree with TRBD1. Germline V lookup: CDR1 SGHRS, CDR2 YFSETQ. The CDR3 extends over 15 amino acids. J lost 3 bases, V lost 4 bases, and 7 bases had no gene match. CDR3 sequence reads: CASSPGQGRDTEAFF. The CDR3 coding sequence is TGCGCCAGCAGCCCGGGACAGGGTAGGGACACTGAAGCTTTCTTT.

This clone was picked up a small number of times. The chain recombines TRBV5-6 with TRBJ2-5, with 8 bases fitting TRBD1. CDR3 length: 15 residues. The germline V gene has CDR1 SGHDT and CDR2 YYEEEE. J was trimmed by 5 bases and V by 0 bases; bases with no gene match: 6. As DNA, the CDR3 is TGTGCCAGCAGCTTGGTTACAGGGGGTACGGAGACCCAGTACTTC. Protein product: CASSLVTGGTETQYF.

The V call is TRBV4-1, the J call TRBJ2-5; TRBD1 is a possible D gene (6 bases). Judging by the DNA end, TRBJ2-7 fits better; the J call may be wrong. The CDR3 loop spans 13 amino acids. CDR1 is MGHRA, CDR2 YSYEKL, per germline. CDR3 coding DNA: TGCGCCAGCAGCCAACAGACAGGCTACGAGCAGTACTTC. Protein: CASSQQTGYEQYF.

The rearrangement uses TRBV10-1 and TRBJ2-7; 8 positions agree with TRBD1. J was trimmed by 1 base and V by 8 bases; bases with no gene match: 4. This CDR3 spans 13 amino acids. The V gene's germline CDR1 is WNHNN and CDR2 SYGVQD (reference sequence). DNA of the CDR3: TGCGCCAGCGATGGACAGGGTTCCTACGAGCAGTACTTC. Its translation: CASDGQGSYEQYF.

V gene TRBV18 combines with J gene TRBJ1-2; D is undetermined. The CDR3 spans 14 residues. Germline loops: CDR1 KGHSH, CDR2 LQKENI. Trimming cost V 2 bases and J 0 bases, with 7 bases left between them. The CDR3, as DNA: TGTGCCAGCTCACCAGAAACTACTAACTATGGCTACACCTTC. Amino acids: CASSPETTNYGYTF.

This clone was observed a handful of times. The V gene is TRBV5-1, the J gene TRBJ2-7; 8 bases align to TRBD1. Trimming removed 0 bases from V and 5 bases from J; junction bases left unmatched: 4. This CDR3 region has 14 residues. From germline, CDR1 is SGHRS and CDR2 YFSETQ. The CDR3 region is CASSLGTGIDEQYF. As DNA, the CDR3 is TGCGCCAGCAGCTTGGGGACAGGGATCGACGAGCAGTACTTC.

The chain joins TRBV6-1 to TRBJ1-3, with D perhaps matching TRBD1 (6 bases). Per the germline V gene, CDR1 is MNHNS and CDR2 is SASEGT. The CDR3 has 15 amino acids. Trimming cost V 5 bases and J 0 bases, with 11 bases left between them. CDR3 DNA sequence: TGTGCCAGCAGTAGGGGACAAAGCTCTGGAAACACCATATATTTT. As protein: CASSRGQSSGNTIYF.

This clone appeared a single time. This chain links TRBV5-6 with TRBJ1-1; 9 nucleotides line up with TRBD1. This CDR3 has 13 amino acids. V shed 3 bases and J 6 bases; nucleotides not matched to a gene: 3. Germline CDR1 is SGHDT and CDR2 is YYEEEE. The CDR3 nucleotides read TGTGCCAGCAGCTCGGACAGGGGAGCTGAAGCTTTCTTT. It translates to CASSSDRGAEAFF. The whole variable domain, remainder taken from reference TRBV5-6 and TRBJ1-1, is DAGVTQSPTHLIKTRGQQVTLRCSPKSGHDTVSWYQQALGQGPQFIFQYYEEEERQRGNFPDRFSGHQFPNYSSELNVNALLLGDSALYLCASSSDRGAEAFFGQGTRLTVV.

This clone was seen a handful of times. The chain combines TRBV6-5 with TRBJ1-4, with a possible D match to TRBD1 (5 bases). The CDR3 length is 13 residues. V lost 8 bases to trimming and J lost 3 bases, with 10 bases between them. Germline CDR1 MNHEY, CDR2 SVGAGI. As DNA, the CDR3 is TGTGCCAGCGGGGGACTCGCTAATGAAAAACTGTTTTTT. Amino acid sequence: CASGGLANEKLFF.